The 5 T cell receptor beta chains below come from one sample, sequenced in a study of T cell responses to AZD1222 COVID-19 vaccine. The table came from immunoSEQ multiplex PCR; TCRdb's copy has only in-frame clones and leaves some out. In the table there are about 100,000 clones, more than 70% of which are singletons. Sample: peripheral blood, taken on day 0 of AZD1222 vaccination. These receptors all stem from an adult in good health.

The J gene is TRBJ2-5, the V gene TRBV18; 10 bases line up with TRBD2. Looked up from germline, CDR1 is KGHSH and CDR2 is LQKENI. With 5 bases clipped from V and 1 base from J, the junction kept 4 bases outside the gene matches. The length of the CDR3 is 15 residues. In DNA, the CDR3 is TGTGCCAGCTCAGGAGCGGGGGGGACCCAAGAGACCCAGTACTTC. As protein: CASSGAGGTQETQYF.

V is TRBV7-3 and J is TRBJ1-1; D unresolved. Germline assignment: CDR1 SGHTA and CDR2 FQGTGA. This CDR3 has 15 amino acids. Trimming took off 0 bases at V and 5 bases at J, with 13 bases between the two ends. CDR3 region: CASSLTGSRGTEAFF. CDR3 nucleotide sequence: TGTGCCAGCAGCTTAACGGGCTCGCGGGGAACTGAAGCTTTCTTT.

This clone was counted a few times. The rearrangement uses TRBV3-1 (or the pseudogene TRBV3-2) and TRBJ2-1, with D possibly being TRBD1 (5 bases). The germline V gene encodes CDR1 LGHDT and CDR2 YNNKEL (reference sequence). The CDR3 extends over 16 amino acids. V lost 0 bases to trimming and J lost 8 bases, with 17 bases between them. The CDR3 region is CASSQDIFQGLDEQFF. The CDR3 nucleotides read TGTGCCAGCAGCCAAGATATTTTCCAGGGATTGGATGAGCAGTTCTTC.

This clone has just one count. The chain joins TRBV28 to TRBJ1-1, with D unclear. The CDR3 has 14 residues. The germline V gene has CDR1 MDHEN and CDR2 SYDVKM. The ends were cut back, 1 base at V and 0 bases at J, with 6 bases in the middle. CDR3 region: CASSLFQLNTEAFF. The CDR3 DNA reads TGTGCCAGCAGTTTATTCCAGCTGAACACTGAAGCTTTCTTT.

This rearrangement joins TRBV9 to TRBJ2-7; 7 nucleotides line up with TRBD1. The germline V gene encodes CDR1 SGDLS and CDR2 YYNGEE. V dropped 4 bases and J dropped 3; count of bases not matched to a gene: 4. The CDR3 contains 13 residues. The CDR3 sequence: CASSTAGGYEQYF. In DNA, the CDR3 is TGTGCCAGCAGCACGGCAGGGGGCTACGAGCAGTACTTC.